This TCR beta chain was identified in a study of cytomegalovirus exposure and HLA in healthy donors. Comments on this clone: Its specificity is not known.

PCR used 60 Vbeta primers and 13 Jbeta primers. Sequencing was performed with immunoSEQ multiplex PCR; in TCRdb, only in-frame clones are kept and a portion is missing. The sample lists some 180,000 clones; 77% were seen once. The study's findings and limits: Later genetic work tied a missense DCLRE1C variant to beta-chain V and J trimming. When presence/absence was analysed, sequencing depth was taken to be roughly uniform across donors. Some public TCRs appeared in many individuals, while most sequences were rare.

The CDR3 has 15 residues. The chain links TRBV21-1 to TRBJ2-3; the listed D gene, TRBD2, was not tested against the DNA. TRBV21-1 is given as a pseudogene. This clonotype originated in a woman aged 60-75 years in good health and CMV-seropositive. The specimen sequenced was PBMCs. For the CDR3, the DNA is TGTGCCAGCAGCAAAGCTAGCAAGAGCACAGATACGCAGTATTTT. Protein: CASSKASKSTDTQYF.